This T cell receptor (beta chain) emerged from a study of blood T cell repertoires in COVID-19. Background on the study: The United States, Italy and Spain supplied acute and convalescent COVID-19 samples.

In the study's own analysis: How many nucleated cells were present was estimated from reference gene primer amplification. TCRdb's table, derived via immunoSEQ multiplex PCR, lists solely in-frame clones and lacks some. V and J calls and clone size are those listed in that table; D and trimming were worked out from the DNA. This sample has 200,000 to 250,000 clones; about 88% occur once, and the top ten carry about 7.1%. Germline lookup yields CDR1 LGHDT and CDR2 YNNKEL (reference sequence). With 4 bases removed from V and 5 bases from J, the gap between germline ends came to 20 bases. This CDR3 has 17 residues.

The receptor was derived from a woman in her 70s with active or convalescent COVID-19. This chain joins TRBV3-1 (or the pseudogene TRBV3-2) and TRBJ1-4; D may be TRBD1 (5 bases). The sample comprised peripheral blood. The CDR3 nucleotides are TGTGCCAGCAGCCCACTCAAGGGGTCCCAAGGGAATGAAAAACTGTTTTTT. Translated, it gives CASSPLKGSQGNEKLFF.